This T cell receptor (beta chain) stems from a study of blood T cell repertoires in COVID-19. Overall study context: T cells, B-cell-depleted T cells, or PBMCs provided the cDNA or gDNA that served as material.

V was cut by 5 bases and J by 3 bases, with 8 bases left in between. The CDR3 loop spans 12 amino acids. Germline CDR1 SEHNR, CDR2 FQNEAQ (reference sequence). Libraries were prepared by immunoSEQ multiplex PCR; TCRdb keeps only in-frame clonotypes and omits some of them. The table has around 58,000 clones, roughly 85% seen once. The rearrangement uses TRBV7-9 and TRBJ2-7; TRBD2 is a possible D gene (5 bases). The TCR comes from a human donor in a cohort sampled during active COVID-19. The specimen sequenced was peripheral blood. DNA for the CDR3: TGTGCCAGCAGCCCAGACTACTACGAGCAGTACTTC. As protein: CASSPDYYEQYF.